Listed below are T cell receptor beta chains from one sample, sequenced in a study of T cell responses to AZD1222 COVID-19 vaccine. TCRdb's copy holds only in-frame clones and misses some; the assay was immunoSEQ multiplex PCR. Of about 180,000 clones in the sample, 91% were seen once. Sequencing was performed on peripheral blood, taken on day 0 of AZD1222 vaccination. These TCRs come from an adult in good health. CDR3s include the opening cysteine and the closing phenylalanine or tryptophan. A D gene is named only where the DNA matches it firmly. Size is stated for part of the rows, as once, few or many counts, or as a class when the clone is expanded.

size | J | V | D | DNA | CDR3
- | TRBJ2-1 | TRBV24-1 | - | TGTGCCACCAGTGACCCCCCGGGGGATAGCTCCTACAATGAGCAGTTCTTC | CATSDPPGDSSYNEQFF
- | TRBJ1-2 | TRBV9 | TRBD1 | TGTGCCAGCAGCGTAGCCCCGACAGGGTCGGGCTATGGCTACACCTTC | CASSVAPTGSGYGYTF
- | TRBJ2-7 | TRBV15 | - | TGTGCCTCGAGGGACGGAGCCTCCTACGAGCAGTACTTC | CASRDGASYEQYF
- | TRBJ2-2 | TRBV5-6 | - | TGTGCCAGCAGCGGCGACACGGGGGCGAACACCGGGGAGCTGTTTTTT | CASSGDTGANTGELFF
- | TRBJ2-7 | TRBV30 | - | TGTGCCTGGAGTAGGAACCCGCCCTACGAGCAGTACTTC | CAWSRNPPYEQYF
few | TRBJ2-7 | TRBV5-1 | - | TGCGCCAGCAGCTCGGGCCGGAGGGGGCAAATGGACGAGCAGTACTTC | CASSSGRRGQMDEQYF
- | TRBJ2-7 | TRBV7-2 | - | TGTGCCAGCAGCTTATCCCCCTACGAGCAGTACTTC | CASSLSPYEQYF
- | TRBJ1-1 | TRBV27 | TRBD1 | TGTGCCAGCAGCATATACTGGGAGAGGACAGGGTTGAACACTGAAGCTTTCTTT | CASSIYWERTGLNTEAFF
- | TRBJ1-1 | TRBV18 | - | TGTGCCAGCTCACCGGACGCGAGTTTGAGCACTGAAGCTTTCTTT | CASSPDASLSTEAFF
- | TRBJ2-7 | TRBV3-1/TRBV3-2 | TRBD2 | TGTGCCAGCAGCCATGCTAGCGGGAGCGAGCAGTACTTC | CASSHASGSEQYF
- | TRBJ2-7 | TRBV5-6 | - | TGTGCCAGCAGCTTGGTTGGGGGCGAGCAGTACTTC | CASSLVGGEQYF
once | TRBJ1-5 | TRBV14 | - | TGTGCCAGCAGCCAAGACTACATCGCGGCTTCGAGGCCCCAGCATTTT | CASSQDYIAASRPQHF
few | TRBJ1-1 | TRBV5-1 | - | TGCGCCAGCAGCCTAATGGCCTTTTCAGGGAGGACCACTGAAGCTTTCTTT | CASSLMAFSGRTTEAFF
- | TRBJ1-5 | TRBV15 | - | TGTGCCACCAGCAGGTCAGGGGAGGCTCAGCCCCAGCATTTT | CATSRSGEAQPQHF
- | TRBJ2-3 | TRBV28 | TRBD2 | TGTGCCAGCAGTCTTCAAGCCCTCTTTGCGGGGGGGGTTACAGATACGCAGTATTTT | CASSLQALFAGGVTDTQYF
- | TRBJ2-3 | TRBV7-2 | TRBD2 | TGTGCCAGCAGCCAGACTAGCGGGGGCACAGATACGCAGTATTTT | CASSQTSGGTDTQYF
- | TRBJ1-1 | TRBV28 | - | TGTGCCAGCAGTAGACCCTGGAACACTGAAGCTTTCTTT | CASSRPWNTEAFF
- | TRBJ1-4 | TRBV30 | - | TGTGCCTGGAGTGGTAGTCAGGCGGGGGAAAAACTGTTTTTT | CAWSGSQAGEKLFF
- | TRBJ1-5 | TRBV23-1 | - | TGCGCCAGCAGTCAGTCCTGGGGGAGGGATTATCAGCCCCAGCATTTT | CASSQSWGRDYQPQHF
once | TRBJ1-5 | TRBV28 | TRBD1 | TGTGCCAGCAGTTTAACAGGGGGGGATCAGCCCCAGCATTTT | CASSLTGGDQPQHF
- | TRBJ1-2 | TRBV6-5 | - | TGTGCCACTACGGCAGGGGAAGCTAGAAATGGCTACACCTTC | CATTAGEARNGYTF
- | TRBJ2-7 | TRBV5-1 | TRBD1 | TGCGCCAGCAGCTTGGCGACAGGGGGCGGCTACGAGCAGTACTTC | CASSLATGGGYEQYF
once | TRBJ1-1 | TRBV29-1 | - | TGCACAGCCGACGGTGAAGCTTTCTTT | CTADGEAFF
- | TRBJ1-2 | TRBV2 | - | TGTGCCAGCAGTGACGATACGGACGGGGGACGCTCGGAAGGGGATTTTGGCTACACCTTC | CASSDDTDGGRSEGDFGYTF
- | TRBJ2-1 | TRBV12-3/TRBV12-4 | - | TGTGCCAGCAGTTCGTTTCGGAACAATGAGCAGTTCTTC | CASSSFRNNEQFF
- | TRBJ1-2 | TRBV6-2/TRBV6-3 | - | TGTGCCAGCAGTTACTCGAGTCGGGGTAACTATGGCTACACCTTC | CASSYSSRGNYGYTF
- | TRBJ2-1 | TRBV6-2/TRBV6-3 | - | TGTGCCAGCAGTTCCAGCGAGGGGGACAATGAGCAGTTCTTC | CASSSSEGDNEQFF
- | TRBJ1-1 | TRBV4-3 | - | TGCGCCAGCAGCCAAAACCAGGGTCGGGGCACTGAAGCTTTCTTT | CASSQNQGRGTEAFF
few | TRBJ1-5 | TRBV7-2 | TRBD1 | TGTGCCAGCAGCTTAGGGGACAGTAGCAATCAGCCCCAGCATTTT | CASSLGDSSNQPQHF
- | TRBJ1-1 | TRBV10-1 | TRBD1 | TGCGCCAGCAGTGCTGTGGGACAGGGGAGTACTGAAGCTTTCTTT | CASSAVGQGSTEAFF
once | TRBJ1-1 | TRBV28 | - | TGTGCCAGCAGCGCGACGGGGGTCGCTGAAGCTTTCTTT | CASSATGVAEAFF
- | TRBJ2-7 | TRBV7-8 | - | TGTGCCAGCAGCGATGTACCCATTAGGAGACTAGTAAGTGACGAGCAGTACTTC | CASSDVPIRRLVSDEQYF
- | TRBJ1-2 | TRBV13 | TRBD1 | TGTGCCAGCAGCTTCACACAGGGGGCGAACTATGGCTACACCTTC | CASSFTQGANYGYTF
- | TRBJ1-4 | TRBV2 | TRBD1 | TGTGCCAGCAATGCCCGTGGACTGAGACAGGGGGCTAATGAAAAACTGTTTTTT | CASNARGLRQGANEKLFF
once | TRBJ2-1 | TRBV5-6 | TRBD2 | TGTGCCAGCCGTCCGGCGGCTAGCGGGGGGTTTGGCCAGTTCTTC | CASRPAASGGFGQFF
- | TRBJ1-4 | TRBV4-1 | TRBD1 | TGCGCCAGCAGCCAAGATGCTGGGACAGCAACTAATGAAAAACTGTTTTTT | CASSQDAGTATNEKLFF
- | TRBJ1-2 | TRBV2 | TRBD1 | TGTGCCAGCAGCGAAATCCGTCAGAAGACAGGGGGCGGATATGGCTACACCTTC | CASSEIRQKTGGGYGYTF
- | TRBJ1-1 | TRBV28 | - | TGTGCCAGCAGTTCTCCCCTCCAGACCGAGGCTTTCTTT | CASSSPLQTEAFF
- | TRBJ2-7 | TRBV7-2 | - | TGTGCCAGCAGCTTGGACAAGAGCTACGAGCAGTACTTC | CASSLDKSYEQYF
- | TRBJ1-1 | TRBV28 | - | TGTGCCAGCAGTTTCCGGGGCGCGCGAACTGAAGCTTTCTTT | CASSFRGARTEAFF
- | TRBJ2-3 | TRBV15 | - | TGTGCCACCAGCCCCGGAGCGCAGGGTGCAGATACGCAGTATTTT | CATSPGAQGADTQYF
- | TRBJ2-7 | TRBV10-3 | - | TGTGCCATCAGTCCCGACAGACTTCTCTACGAGCAGTACTTC | CAISPDRLLYEQYF
once | TRBJ2-7 | TRBV7-2 | - | TGTGCCAGCAGCTTGGTGTCGGGGGCCACCTACGAGCAGTACTTC | CASSLVSGATYEQYF
once | TRBJ2-3 | TRBV2 | TRBD1 | TGTGCCAGCAGGCGGGACAGGGGGAGGGAAAATACGCAGTATTTT | CASRRDRGRENTQYF
- | TRBJ1-2 | TRBV7-9 | TRBD1 | TGTGCCAGCAGCCAGACAGGGGGATATGGCTACACCTTC | CASSQTGGYGYTF
once | TRBJ1-4 | TRBV4-3 | TRBD1 | TGCGCCAGCCGCGGGACGAGGACAGGGGGGGAAAAACTGTTTTTT | CASRGTRTGGEKLFF
- | TRBJ2-7 | TRBV28 | TRBD2 | TGTGCCAGCAGTTTAATTGGTAGCGGGAGAGGAACCTACGAGCAGTACTTC | CASSLIGSGRGTYEQYF
- | TRBJ2-1 | TRBV30 | - | TGTGCCTTTCATCCTAGAGGGGGGGATCGGTTCTTC | CAFHPRGGDRFF
- | TRBJ2-6 | TRBV28 | - | TGTGCCAGCACTGTAGGGGGGTCTGGGGCCAACGTCCTGACTTTC | CASTVGGSGANVLTF
- | TRBJ1-1 | TRBV19 | - | TGTGCCTCGGGGACTGAAGCTTTCTTT | CASGTEAFF
- | TRBJ1-3 | TRBV9 | - | TGTGCCAGCAGCTCGGGAGGACTGACTTCTGGAAACACCATATATTTT | CASSSGGLTSGNTIYF
- | TRBJ1-6 | TRBV9 | TRBD1 | TGTGCCAGCAGCGCAACAGGGGATTCACCCCTCCACTTT | CASSATGDSPLHF
- | TRBJ1-5 | TRBV28 | - | TGTGCCAGCAGTTCGCACGCAAATCAGCCCCAGCATTTT | CASSSHANQPQHF
- | TRBJ1-1 | TRBV6-6 | TRBD1 | TGTGCCAGCAGCCCTCGACAGGGGAACTTGAACACTGAAGCTTTCTTT | CASSPRQGNLNTEAFF
- | TRBJ2-3 | TRBV6-2/TRBV6-3 | TRBD2 | TGTGCCAGCAGCCCTCTCGGGGAGGGGCAGTATTTT | CASSPLGEGQYF
- | TRBJ1-2 | TRBV28 | - | TGTGCCAGCAAGGGCAGCGGTTGGTATGGCTACACCTTC | CASKGSGWYGYTF
- | TRBJ1-1 | TRBV6-5 | TRBD1 | TGTGCCAGCAAGTCGACAGGGGGAAACACTGAAGCTTTCTTT | CASKSTGGNTEAFF